This entry is about one T cell receptor beta chain. Antigen specificity is unknown. Amplification used 60 Vbeta primers and 13 Jbeta primers. Sequenced by immunoSEQ multiplex PCR; TCRdb stores in-frame clones only, minus some. The sample lists 130,000 to 150,000 clones, around 80% occurring once. The CDR3 loop spans 11 amino acids. V lost 1 base and J lost 8, with 6 bases in between. CDR1 is DFQATT and CDR2 is SNEGSKA in the germline V gene (reference sequence). These data originate in a study of cytomegalovirus exposure and HLA in healthy donors. General study points: Reportedly, TCR beta sequences accurately predicted HLA-A and HLA-B alleles in most subjects.

This chain links TRBV20-1 with TRBJ2-4; no clear D gene. Sequencing was performed on PBMCs. This sequence was found in a man aged 25 to 40 in good health and CMV-seronegative. The CDR3 DNA reads TGCAGTGCTAGAGGCGTGGACATTCAGTACTTC. It is translated as CSARGVDIQYF.